This paragraph covers one T cell receptor (beta chain) sequence. The data derive from a study of glioma-infiltrating T cells. V dropped 11 bases and J dropped 3; count of bases not matched to a gene: 14. The CDR3 totals 17 residues. Germline CDR1 is MDHEN and CDR2 is SYDVKM. Using RNA template, CDR3s of TCR alpha and beta were amplified with iRepertoire arm-PCR. TCRdb re-derived calls from the multiplex PCR reads in MiXCR, one entry per CDR3 protein. This sample has more than 350,000 distinct CDR3 sequences, with 41% found just once. The chain is built from TRBV28 and TRBJ2-5; 14 bases match TRBD2. Sequences were obtained from glioma tissue, nonneoplastic brain tissue, or PBMCs (not recorded which). The sequence was collected from a human donor with low-grade glioma or glioblastoma, undergoing nonglioma brain surgery, or in good health (not recorded which). CDR3 loop: CAAGLAGVGAPKETQYF. CDR3 bases: TGTGCCGCGGGACTAGCGGGAGTAGGGGCTCCCAAAGAGACCCAGTACTTC. Looking up the rest from reference TRBV28 and TRBJ2-5 gives the full variable domain: DVKVTQSSRYLVKRTGEKVFLECVQDMDHENMFWYRQDPGLGLRLIYFSYDVKMKEKGDIPEGYSVSREKKERFSLILESASTNQTSMYLCAAGLAGVGAPKETQYFGPGTRLLVL.